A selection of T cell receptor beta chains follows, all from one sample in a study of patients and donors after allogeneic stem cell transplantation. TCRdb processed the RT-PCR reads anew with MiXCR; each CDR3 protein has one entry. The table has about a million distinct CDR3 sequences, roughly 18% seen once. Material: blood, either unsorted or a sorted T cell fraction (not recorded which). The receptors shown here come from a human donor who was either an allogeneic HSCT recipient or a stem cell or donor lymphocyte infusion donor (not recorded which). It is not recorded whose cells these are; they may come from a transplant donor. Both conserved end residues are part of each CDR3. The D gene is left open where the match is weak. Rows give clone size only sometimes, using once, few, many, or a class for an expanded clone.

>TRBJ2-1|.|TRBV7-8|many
TGTGCCAGCAGCTTAACCGAGGTTCACCAGTTCTTC
CASSLTEVHQFF
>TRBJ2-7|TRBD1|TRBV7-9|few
TGTGCCAGCAGCCCCTCCGGGACAGGGGGCGAGCAGTACTTC
CASSPSGTGGEQYF
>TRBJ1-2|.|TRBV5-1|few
TGCGCCAGCAGCTTGGGTGGCAGCTCTAACTATGGCTACACCTTC
CASSLGGSSNYGYTF
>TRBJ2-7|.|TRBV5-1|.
TGCGCCAGCAGCTTGACCAGCGCGAGAGGCAACGAGCAGTACTTC
CASSLTSARGNEQYF
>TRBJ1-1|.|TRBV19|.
TGTGCCAGTAGTATTGGCAGGGTAAAGTACACTGAAGCTTTCTTT
CASSIGRVKYTEAFF
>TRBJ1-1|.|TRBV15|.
TGTGCCACCAGTGCCAGGTCGAACACTGAAGCTTTCTTT
CATSARSNTEAFF
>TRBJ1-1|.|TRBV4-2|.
TGTGCCAGCAGCCAAGATGTCGCTGCCACTGAAGCTTTCTTT
CASSQDVAATEAFF
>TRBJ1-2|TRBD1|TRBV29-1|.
TGCAGCGCCGAGGAGGACAGGCGGCCTGGCTACACCTTC
CSAEEDRRPGYTF
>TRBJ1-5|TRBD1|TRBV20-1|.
TGCAGTGCTTGGGACAGGGGAATCAATCAGCCCCAGCATTTT
CSAWDRGINQPQHF
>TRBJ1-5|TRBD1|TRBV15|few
TGTGCTACCAGTAGGACAGGGATCAGCAATCAGCCCCAGCATTTT
CATSRTGISNQPQHF
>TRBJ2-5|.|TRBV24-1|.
TGTGCCACCAGTGATGTGACAGTGGGTGGAGAGACCCAGTACTTC
CATSDVTVGGETQYF
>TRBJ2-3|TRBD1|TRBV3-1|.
TGTGCCAGCAGCCCGGGACAGACACCCACAGATACGCAGTATTTT
CASSPGQTPTDTQYF
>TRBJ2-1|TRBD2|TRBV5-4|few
TGTGCCAGCACCTCCGGCGGACTAGCGGGAAGCAATGAGCAGTTCTTC
CASTSGGLAGSNEQFF
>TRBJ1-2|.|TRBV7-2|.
TGTGCCAGCAGCGTCGAGGGAGGGCTTTTGAGCTATGGCTACACCTTC
CASSVEGGLLSYGYTF
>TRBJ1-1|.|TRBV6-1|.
TGTGCCAGCACTAAAGAAGAATCGAACACTGAAGCTTTCTTT
CASTKEESNTEAFF
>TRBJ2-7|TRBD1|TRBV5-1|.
TGCGCCAGCAGCAGAGCCGGGACAGGGGATGGCGAGCAGTACTTC
CASSRAGTGDGEQYF
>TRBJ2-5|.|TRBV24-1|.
TGTGCCACCAGTGGGACCCCCGAAGAGACCCAGTACTTC
CATSGTPEETQYF
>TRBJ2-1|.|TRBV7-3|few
TGTGCCAGCAGCTTATATGGGACTGAAGAGCAGTTCTTC
CASSLYGTEEQFF
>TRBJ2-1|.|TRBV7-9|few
TGTGCCAGCAGTATGAGTGAGCAGTTCTTC
CASSMSEQFF
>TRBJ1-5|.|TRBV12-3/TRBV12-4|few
TGTGCCAGCAGTTTAGGAGCTCGAAGTTTCAGCAATCAGCCCCAGCATTTT
CASSLGARSFSNQPQHF
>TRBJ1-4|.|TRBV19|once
TGTGCCAGTGCGCGGATTAATGAGAAACTGTTTTTT
CASARINEKLFF
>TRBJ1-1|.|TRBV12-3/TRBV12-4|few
TGTGCCAGCAGTTTAGACCAGGGCTCTGAAGCTTTCTTT
CASSLDQGSEAFF
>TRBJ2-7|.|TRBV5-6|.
TGTGCCAGCAGCTTGGCGGGAGTGGCTCTACAGCAGTACTTC
CASSLAGVALQQYF
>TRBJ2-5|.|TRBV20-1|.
TGCAGTGCTCGCCCCGGCGCGGTTGAGACCCAGTACTTC
CSARPGAVETQYF
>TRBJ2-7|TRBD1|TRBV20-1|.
TGCAGTGCTAGGGGTGGGGACAGGGCGTCCTACGAGCAGTACTTC
CSARGGDRASYEQYF
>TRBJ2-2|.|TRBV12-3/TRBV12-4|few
TGTGCCAGCAGTTTAGGCTCGGGCCGAAACACCGGGGAGCTGTTTTTT
CASSLGSGRNTGELFF
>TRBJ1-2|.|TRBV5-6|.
TGTGCCAGCAGCTTCCTGGGAGGTGACTATGGCTACACCTTC
CASSFLGGDYGYTF
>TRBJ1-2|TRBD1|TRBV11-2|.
TGTGCCAGCAGCTCTCTCCGGACAGGGTATGGCTACACCTTC
CASSSLRTGYGYTF
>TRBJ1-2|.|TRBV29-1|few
TGCAGCGTTGCGACAGATTCCTATGGCTACACCTTC
CSVATDSYGYTF
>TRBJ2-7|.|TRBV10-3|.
TGTGCCATCAGCCCAGCGGATCGCCCCTACGAGCAGTACTTC
CAISPADRPYEQYF
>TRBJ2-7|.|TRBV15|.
TGTGCCACCAGCAGAGGCCGGGACGGCGCCTACGAGCAGTACTTC
CATSRGRDGAYEQYF
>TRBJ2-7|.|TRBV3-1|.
TGTGCCAGCAGCCCGAGCCGGACTTTCTCCTACGAGCAGTACTTC
CASSPSRTFSYEQYF
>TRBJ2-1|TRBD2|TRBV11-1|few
TGTGCCAGCAGCTTAGCGGGCGGCGGGAGGCCCTCCTACAATGAGCAGTTCTTC
CASSLAGGGRPSYNEQFF
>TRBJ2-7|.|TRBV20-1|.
TGCAGTGCTAGAGATCCTAGCGCTAGCTCCTACGAGCAGTACTTC
CSARDPSASSYEQYF
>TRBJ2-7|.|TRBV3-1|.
TGTGCCAGCAGCCAAGCCGGGGTGGACGGGAACTACGAGCAGTACTTC
CASSQAGVDGNYEQYF
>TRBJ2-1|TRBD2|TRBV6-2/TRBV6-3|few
TGTGCCAGCAGTTACGCGGGAGGGCCGGACAATGAGCAGTTCTTC
CASSYAGGPDNEQFF
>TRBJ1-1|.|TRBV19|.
TGTGCCAGTAGGGGAAAAACGGGACTCCTTTTCACTGAAGCTTTCTTT
CASRGKTGLLFTEAFF
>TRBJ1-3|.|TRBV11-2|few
TGTGCCAGCAGCTTAGGTTACACCTCGGTAAACACCATATATTTT
CASSLGYTSVNTIYF
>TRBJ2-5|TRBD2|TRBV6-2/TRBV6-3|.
TGTGCCAGCACCAAGCGGGGGGGCCAAGAGACCCAGTACTTC
CASTKRGGQETQYF
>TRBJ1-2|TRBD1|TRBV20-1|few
TGCAGTGCTAGAGCCCAGGGGGGGTGGGACTATGGCTACACCTTC
CSARAQGGWDYGYTF
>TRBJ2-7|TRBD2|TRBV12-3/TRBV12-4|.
TGTGCCAGCAGTTTGGGGGGTTGGCGGGGGGGCTACGAGCAGTACTTC
CASSLGGWRGGYEQYF
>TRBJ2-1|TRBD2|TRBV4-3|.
TGCGCCAGCAGCCAAGTCTGGGGACTTGCGGGGGGTTACAATGAGCAGTTCTTC
CASSQVWGLAGGYNEQFF
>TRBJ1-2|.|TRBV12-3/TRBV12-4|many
TGTGCCAGCAGTAACAGGGTTGGCTATGGCTACACCTTC
CASSNRVGYGYTF
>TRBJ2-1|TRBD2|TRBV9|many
TGTGCCAGCAGCGTAGCGGGGGGTCCAAATGAGCAGTTCTTC
CASSVAGGPNEQFF
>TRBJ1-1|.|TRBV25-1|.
TGTGCCAGCAGTGACCCTTCGGCTGGGGCGAACACTGAAGCTTTCTTT
CASSDPSAGANTEAFF
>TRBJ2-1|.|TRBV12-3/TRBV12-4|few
TGTGCCAGCAGTCCCTACCTCCACCAGCAGTTCTTC
CASSPYLHQQFF
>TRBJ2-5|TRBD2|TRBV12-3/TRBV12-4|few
TGTGCCAGCAGTTTCCCCCTCTCTAGCGGGGGGCCCCAAGAGACCCAGTACTTC
CASSFPLSSGGPQETQYF
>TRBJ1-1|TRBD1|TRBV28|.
TGTGCCAGCAGTGGGGGACAGGGGGCGAAAGCTTTCTTT
CASSGGQGAKAFF
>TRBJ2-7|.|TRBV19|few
TGTGCCAGTAGTATTGGGGGCGAGCAGTACTTC
CASSIGGEQYF
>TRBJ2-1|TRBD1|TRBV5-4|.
TGTGCCAGCAGCCGGGACAGAAACCGAGGTGAGCAGTTCTTC
CASSRDRNRGEQFF
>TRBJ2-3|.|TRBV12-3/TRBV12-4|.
TGTGCCAGTTCACTGAGAGGTTTCAGCACAGATACGCAGTATTTT
CASSLRGFSTDTQYF
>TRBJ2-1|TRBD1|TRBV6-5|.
TGTGCCAGCAGTTGGGACAGACCATCTTACAAAAGTGAGCAGTTCTTC
CASSWDRPSYKSEQFF